Listed below are T cell receptor beta chains from one sample, sequenced in a study of blood T cell repertoires in COVID-19. This table comes from immunoSEQ multiplex PCR, and its TCRdb copy is limited to in-frame clones, with some not included. The sample contains approximately 230,000 clones, 88% of which appear only once. The sequenced sample was peripheral blood. The receptors stem from a woman in her thirties or forties who had recovered from COVID-19. CDR3s include the opening cysteine and the closing phenylalanine or tryptophan. Each record gives: D gene, V gene, clone size, CDR3 protein. D genes are given only for firm matches. Clone size is shown for a subset of rows, as once, few, many or a class of expanded clone.

d_gene: TRBD2
v_gene: TRBV5-6
abundance: NA
CDR3aa: CASSSRLGWRGGSADTQYF

d_gene: NA
v_gene: TRBV5-1
abundance: NA
CDR3aa: CASSIVMTDTQYF

d_gene: NA
v_gene: TRBV7-2
abundance: NA
CDR3aa: CASKRGTDTQYF

d_gene: TRBD2
v_gene: TRBV7-3
abundance: NA
CDR3aa: CASSQGPGVAGGFF

d_gene: NA
v_gene: TRBV4-3
abundance: NA
CDR3aa: CASSHHDRQSSGNTIYF

d_gene: NA
v_gene: TRBV5-1
abundance: NA
CDR3aa: CASSLDSGDGEKLFF

d_gene: NA
v_gene: TRBV7-9
abundance: once
CDR3aa: CASSLVTAGELFF

d_gene: TRBD2
v_gene: TRBV9
abundance: NA
CDR3aa: CASSVETGGSADTQYF

d_gene: TRBD1
v_gene: TRBV19
abundance: NA
CDR3aa: CASTRDRGYSPLHF

d_gene: NA
v_gene: TRBV24-1
abundance: few
CDR3aa: CATSDNRRGGYTF

d_gene: TRBD1
v_gene: TRBV27
abundance: NA
CDR3aa: CASSSTTGTRSYEQYF

d_gene: NA
v_gene: TRBV7-9
abundance: NA
CDR3aa: CASSSSPSLNTGELFF

d_gene: NA
v_gene: TRBV28
abundance: NA
CDR3aa: CASSSQGGGYTF

d_gene: TRBD1
v_gene: TRBV7-2
abundance: NA
CDR3aa: CASSQQQGAGYGYTF

d_gene: TRBD1
v_gene: TRBV6-5
abundance: NA
CDR3aa: CASWKGSTGNYGYTF

d_gene: NA
v_gene: TRBV7-9
abundance: NA
CDR3aa: CASSREAANYGYTF

d_gene: NA
v_gene: TRBV20-1
abundance: few
CDR3aa: CSASSSSHGELFF

d_gene: TRBD1
v_gene: TRBV5-4
abundance: NA
CDR3aa: CASSGDGQGINYGYTF

d_gene: NA
v_gene: TRBV5-8
abundance: NA
CDR3aa: CASSLVGGLTEAFF

d_gene: TRBD1
v_gene: TRBV19
abundance: NA
CDR3aa: CASSLTGTGGQRLIKPQHF

d_gene: NA
v_gene: TRBV28
abundance: NA
CDR3aa: CASSGEEQDSTYEQYF

d_gene: NA
v_gene: TRBV6-6
abundance: once
CDR3aa: CASRTGLEAFF

d_gene: TRBD2
v_gene: TRBV4-2
abundance: NA
CDR3aa: CASSQDPRWSGGGETQYF

d_gene: NA
v_gene: TRBV7-9
abundance: NA
CDR3aa: CASSLDSNYGYTF

d_gene: TRBD2
v_gene: TRBV10-3
abundance: NA
CDR3aa: CAISEGTSGSTDTQYF

d_gene: TRBD1
v_gene: TRBV18
abundance: NA
CDR3aa: CASSRDRASTDTQYF

d_gene: NA
v_gene: TRBV5-4
abundance: NA
CDR3aa: CASSLGRGSDSPLHF

d_gene: NA
v_gene: TRBV11-2
abundance: NA
CDR3aa: CASSSRGSYNSPLHF

d_gene: NA
v_gene: TRBV5-1
abundance: NA
CDR3aa: CASSLGVLGANEQYF

d_gene: NA
v_gene: TRBV30
abundance: NA
CDR3aa: CAWSTQQGYEQYF

d_gene: TRBD1
v_gene: TRBV6-5
abundance: once
CDR3aa: CASKLADRGSYEQYF

d_gene: TRBD1
v_gene: TRBV6-5
abundance: once
CDR3aa: CASRTGGFYEQYF

d_gene: NA
v_gene: TRBV5-8
abundance: NA
CDR3aa: CASSSVNRVNQPQHF

d_gene: TRBD1
v_gene: TRBV18
abundance: NA
CDR3aa: CASSSRDRGGRTDTQYF

d_gene: NA
v_gene: TRBV19
abundance: NA
CDR3aa: CASSITGASYEQYF

d_gene: TRBD1
v_gene: TRBV5-4
abundance: NA
CDR3aa: CASSQGAIVDTQYF